This T cell receptor (beta chain) was sequenced during a study of blood T cell repertoires in COVID-19. The CDR3 is made up of 16 amino acids. The J segment lost 3 bases and the V segment lost 6 bases, leaving 10 bases of the junction unmatched. Germline loops: CDR1 MNHNY, CDR2 SVGAGI (reference sequence). Participants' reported clinical history set cohort assignment. Clones were read by immunoSEQ multiplex PCR, and TCRdb kept only the in-frame ones, dropping some. The data contain approximately 310,000 clones, 70% to 90% of them seen just once; the ten biggest clones take up 2.2%. A few counts support this clone.

The sequence derives from a man aged 25 to 40 who had recovered from COVID-19. This chain links TRBV6-6 with TRBJ2-7; 11 bases align to TRBD1. Sequenced input: PBMCs or T cells enriched from blood (not recorded which). The DNA of the CDR3 is TGTGCCAGCAGCCCCGGGACAGGGGGTGGGGGCTACGAGCAGTACTTC. Translation gives CASSPGTGGGGYEQYF.